This entry features one TCR beta chain sequence. Its antigen is undetermined. This sample was included in a study of long-term antiretroviral therapy in people with HIV. The overall study: A decade or so separates the oldest specimens from the later 2015 immediate-ART recommendation. Study results and limitations: When set beside controls, HIV repertoires had CDR3 length ranges that were narrower.

CDR1 is SGHAT, CDR2 FQNNGV, per germline. After removal of 3 bases from V and 12 bases from J, the junction contained 12 bases not matched to a gene. The CDR3 has 14 amino acids. Researchers ran immunoSEQ v3.0 at survey level. Sequencing set out to capture roughly 35,000-50,000 T-cell genomes per sample. Some clones are missing from TCRdb's copy, which holds only in-frame ones; the method was immunoSEQ multiplex PCR. Among about 25,000 clones, approximately 83% were seen once, and the ten largest hold about 16%. The rearrangement uses TRBV11-2 and TRBJ1-1, with 8 bases matching TRBD1. The sample consisted of unsorted PBMCs, taken 1.2 years after starting antiretroviral therapy. The clonotype comes from a man aged 50-60 years with HIV. This chain's CDR3 is CASSFHQGAQETFF. CDR3 nucleotides: TGTGCCAGCAGCTTTCATCAGGGGGCGCAGGAGACTTTCTTT. Together with reference TRBV11-2 and TRBJ1-1, the CDR3 gives the full variable domain: EAGVAQSPRYKIIEKRQSVAFWCNPISGHATLYWYQQILGQGPKLLIQFQNNGVVDDSQLPKDRFSAERLKGVDSTLKIQPAKLEDSAVYLCASSFHQGAQETFFGQGTRLTVV.